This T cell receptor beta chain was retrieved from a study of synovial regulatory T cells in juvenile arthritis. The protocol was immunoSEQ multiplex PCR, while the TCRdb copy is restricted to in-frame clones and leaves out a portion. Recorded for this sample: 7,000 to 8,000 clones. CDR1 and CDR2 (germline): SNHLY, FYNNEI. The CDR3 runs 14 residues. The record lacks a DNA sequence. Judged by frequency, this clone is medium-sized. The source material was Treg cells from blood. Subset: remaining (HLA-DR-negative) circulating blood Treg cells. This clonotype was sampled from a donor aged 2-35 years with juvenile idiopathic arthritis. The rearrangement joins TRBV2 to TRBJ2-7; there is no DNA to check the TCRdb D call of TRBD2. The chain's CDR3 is CASSASGTVYEQYF. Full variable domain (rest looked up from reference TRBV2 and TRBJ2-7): EPEVTQTPSHQVTQMGQEVILRCVPISNHLYFYWYRQILGQKVEFLVSFYNNEISEKSEIFDDQFSVERPDGSNFTLKIRSTKLEDSAMYFCASSASGTVYEQYFGPGTRLTVT.